This T cell receptor (beta chain) emerged from a study of OX40 agonist ivuxolimab in advanced cancers. This clone turned up a few times. Trimming at V came to 6 bases and at J to 5 bases, leaving 8 bases not matched to a gene. Germline V gene data show CDR1 as MNHEY and CDR2 as SVGAGI. The CDR3 spans 15 residues. The protocol was immunoSEQ multiplex PCR, while the TCRdb copy is restricted to in-frame clones and leaves out a portion. The sample has about 43,000 clones, approximately 83% seen once; the top ten hold 30% to 35%. The receptor comes from an adult with an advanced solid tumor such as melanoma, head and neck, liver or kidney cancer. This chain uses TRBV6-5 with TRBJ2-1; 9 bases align to TRBD1. Sequences were derived from CD4+ or CD8+ T cells sorted from blood, sampled in a trial of the OX40 agonist ivuxolimab. CDR3 sequence: CASSTGTGIDNEQFF. The DNA of the CDR3 is TGTGCCAGCAGCACCGGGACAGGGATTGACAATGAGCAGTTCTTC.